What follows are 23 T cell receptor beta chains derived from one specimen sequenced in a study of Tregs in tolerant kidney transplant recipients (dated by TCRdb to about 2019). Library construction relied on the immunoSEQ multiplex PCR assay. TCRdb holds this immuneACCESS table with in-frame rearrangements only. Some clones are missing; in checked studies, unresolved V genes explain under half, and the rest has no known cause. The sample table shows about 68,000 clones, and 80% to 85% are seen once. In total, the top ten clones hold 4.5% to 5.5% of the sample. The material sequenced was CD4+ T cells from blood. The receptors originated from a human donor in good health.

This chain links TRBV4-1 with TRBJ2-7, with D possibly matching TRBD2 (5 bases). This CDR3 is 15 amino acids long. The V end lost 1 base, the J end lost 0 bases, and 10 bases lay between the germline ends. CDR1 MGHRA and CDR2 YSYEKL come from the germline V gene. DNA for the CDR3: TGCGCCAGCAGCCAAGGGACTTTGAGCTCCTACGAGCAGTACTTC. Encoded protein: CASSQGTLSSYEQYF.

The count of this clone is one. This sequence joins TRBV7-8 and TRBJ2-3, with D unresolved. CDR3 size: 15 residues. Trimming shortened V by 7 bases and J by 5 bases, and 19 bases separated the two germline ends. Germline lookup yields CDR1 SGHVS and CDR2 FQNEAQ. DNA for the CDR3: TGTGCCAGCAAGGACCCAAGGGTTTTCAGAGATACGCAGTATTTT. Amino acid sequence: CASKDPRVFRDTQYF.

This chain's CDR3 is CASSLRTVSLSTGYTF. The CDR3 nucleotides read TGTGCCAGCAGCTTGCGGACAGTATCACTTTCTACGGGCTACACCTTC. V is TRBV7-2 and J is TRBJ1-2; tentatively, D is TRBD1 (6 bases). The CDR3 has 16 residues. V lost 3 bases and J 8 bases, leaving 22 bases between the germline ends. CDR1 and CDR2 from the germline V gene are SGHTA and FQGNSA.

The chain is built from TRBV5-5 and TRBJ2-5; 7 nucleotides line up with TRBD1. With 4 bases clipped from V and 2 bases from J, the junction kept 8 bases outside the gene matches. This CDR3 is built from 15 residues. Germline CDR1 and CDR2: SGHKS and YYEKEE (reference sequence). CDR3 nucleotides: TGTGCCAGCAGCCTAACAGGGGCGCCTCAAGAGACCCAGTACTTC. Its protein is CASSLTGAPQETQYF. Full variable domain (missing parts from reference TRBV5-5 and TRBJ2-5): DAGVTQSPTHLIKTRGQQVTLRCSPISGHKSVSWYQQVLGQGPQFIFQYYEKEERGRGNFPDRFSARQFPNYSSELNVNALLLGDSALYLCASSLTGAPQETQYFGPGTRLLVL.

The chain uses TRBV29-1 and TRBJ1-1, with D hard to call. CDR3 length: 11 amino acids. Trimming took off 7 bases at V and 4 bases at J, with 10 bases between the two ends. In germline, CDR1 is SQVTM, CDR2 ANQGSEA. The CDR3 nucleotides read TGCAGCGGCGGGTGGGGCACTGAAGCTTTCTTT. It codes for CSGGWGTEAFF.

This chain uses TRBV7-2 with TRBJ2-3; 9 bases agree with TRBD1. The CDR3 sequence is 16 residues long. Losses at the gene ends were 1 base for V and 5 bases for J; bases not matched to a gene: 7. Germline V gene data show CDR1 as SGHTA and CDR2 as FQGNSA. The DNA of the CDR3 is TGTGCCAGCAGCTTAGGAACAGGGGGCACTGTAGATACGCAGTATTTT. Translation gives CASSLGTGGTVDTQYF.

This clone was observed a handful of times. The chain has TRBV27 and TRBJ1-1; D uncertain. CDR1 and CDR2 (germline): MNHEY, SMNVEV (reference sequence). The germline V and J ends were trimmed by 6 bases and 6 bases, with 20 bases remaining between them. This CDR3 comprises 15 residues. The CDR3 reads CASRLGLTAAAEAFF. In DNA, the CDR3 is TGTGCCAGCAGACTAGGGTTGACTGCGGCCGCTGAAGCTTTCTTT.

V is TRBV5-6 and J is TRBJ2-7; D may be TRBD2 (6 bases). Germline CDR1 is SGHDT and CDR2 is YYEEEE. The CDR3 spans 16 residues. V was cut by 2 bases and J by 7 bases, with 22 bases left in between. The DNA for the CDR3 is TGTGCCAGCAGCTTTCCCAGGGCCGGGGGATCTGAAGAGCAGTACTTC. Translating gives CASSFPRAGGSEEQYF.

The CDR3 nucleotides read TGTGCCAGCACTAGCGCGCGAGTTTCTTACGAGCAGTACTTC. It is translated as CASTSARVSYEQYF. The chain carries TRBV27 and TRBJ2-7; D possibly corresponds to TRBD2 (6 bases). This CDR3 contains 14 residues. Deletions cut 7 bases from V and 4 bases from J, with 17 bases between. Germline CDR1 is MNHEY and CDR2 is SMNVEV (reference sequence).

The CDR3 reads CASSPRTEDGEKLFF. CDR3 bases: TGTGCCAGCAGCCCCCGGACGGAAGACGGGGAAAAACTGTTTTTT. This sequence joins TRBV7-9 and TRBJ1-4; no clear D gene. Germline V CDR1 and CDR2: SEHNR, FQNEAQ (reference sequence). V gave up 5 bases and J gave up 8 bases, with 18 bases separating them. The CDR3 is 15 residues long.

V usage is TRBV25-1 and J usage is TRBJ2-5; maybe TRBD2 (5 bases). The V and J ends lost 1 base and 2 bases respectively, with 11 bases between them. The CDR3 runs to 15 residues. Per germline, CDR1 MGHDK and CDR2 SYGVNS. CDR3 DNA: TGTGCCAGCAGTGAATGGGGAAGGGAGCAAGAGACCCAGTACTTC. Translated: CASSEWGREQETQYF.

V usage is TRBV7-2 and J usage is TRBJ2-3; D remains unclear. Germline CDR1 is SGHTA and CDR2 is FQGNSA. This CDR3 has 16 residues. Trimming cost V 5 bases and J 2 bases, with 17 bases left between them. CDR3 in amino acids: CASSDVARRITDTQYF. The DNA for the CDR3 is TGTGCCAGCAGCGACGTCGCGAGAAGGATCACAGATACGCAGTATTTT. The entire variable domain, with the rest obtained from reference TRBV7-2 and TRBJ2-3, is as follows: GAGVSQSPSNKVTEKGKDVELRCDPISGHTALYWYRQSLGQGLEFLIYFQGNSAPDKSGLPSDRFSAERTGGSVSTLTIQRTQQEDSAVYLCASSDVARRITDTQYFGPGTRLTVL.

The V gene is TRBV30, the J gene TRBJ1-3; weak D call: TRBD1 (5 bases). V lost 3 bases to trimming and J lost 0 bases, with 18 bases between them. Germline V gives CDR1 GTSNPN, CDR2 SVGIG (reference sequence). This CDR3 has 17 residues. CDR3 loop: CAWSDTGLLSSGNTIYF. Here the CDR3 DNA reads TGTGCCTGGAGCGACACAGGACTGCTCTCCTCTGGAAACACCATATATTTT.

This clone was seen a single time. The rearrangement joins TRBV5-1 to TRBJ2-3, with D possibly matching TRBD2 (6 bases). The V gene's germline CDR1 is SGHRS and CDR2 YFSETQ. CDR3 length: 16 amino acids. The V end lost 0 bases, the J end lost 4 bases, and 15 bases lay between the germline ends. CDR3 sequence: CASSLATRGWADTQYF. The CDR3 coding sequence is TGCGCCAGCAGCTTGGCTACGCGGGGATGGGCAGATACGCAGTATTTT.

The chain has TRBV7-2 and TRBJ1-4, with D perhaps TRBD1 (5 bases). Germline lookup yields CDR1 SGHTA and CDR2 FQGNSA. CDR3 length: 18 amino acids. The V end lost 5 bases, the J end lost 0 bases, and 19 bases lay between the germline ends. The CDR3 spells CASSPTWGDPATNEKLFF. The DNA for the CDR3 is TGTGCCAGCAGCCCCACGTGGGGGGACCCCGCAACTAATGAAAAACTGTTTTTT.

The J gene is TRBJ2-7, the V gene TRBV25-1; 10 bases are a match to TRBD1. This CDR3 spans 15 amino acids. The V and J ends lost 3 bases and 4 bases, in that order; junction bases with no gene match: 6. The germline V gene has CDR1 MGHDK and CDR2 SYGVNS. The CDR3 nucleotides are TGTGCCAGCAGTGACCGGGACAGGGGTAGATACGAGCAGTACTTC. This codes for CASSDRDRGRYEQYF.

This chain connects TRBV11-3 to TRBJ2-1; 7 bases match TRBD2. Germline V gene sequence: CDR1 SGHNT, CDR2 YENEEA. V shed 3 bases and J 5 bases; nucleotides not matched to a gene: 4. This CDR3 has 14 residues. CDR3 sequence reads: CASSFDGRNNEQFF. The CDR3, as DNA: TGTGCCAGCAGCTTTGACGGGAGGAACAATGAGCAGTTCTTC.

This clone has just one count. The chain combines TRBV6-4 with TRBJ2-2, with D hard to call. The CDR3 contains 15 residues. Trimming shortened V by 7 bases and J by 0 bases, and 12 bases separated the two germline ends. Germline-derived CDR1 and CDR2 are MRHNA and SNTAGT. CDR3 bases: TGTGCCAGCAAGAAGGAAAATACGAACACCGGGGAGCTGTTTTTT. Translation gives CASKKENTNTGELFF.

V usage is TRBV6-5 and J usage is TRBJ1-2; D uncertain. Trimming shortened V by 0 bases and J by 8 bases, and 10 bases separated the two germline ends. Looked up from germline, CDR1 is MNHEY and CDR2 is SVGAGI. This CDR3 is 13 amino acids long. For the CDR3, the DNA is TGTGCCAGCAGTTACTCGAGTGGGAAAGGCTACACCTTC. Translating it yields CASSYSSGKGYTF.

The genes are TRBV25-1 and TRBJ2-3, with D maybe TRBD1 (6 bases). Trimming stripped 5 bases from V and 2 bases from J, with 11 bases between. The germline V gene has CDR1 MGHDK and CDR2 SYGVNS. The CDR3 length is 14 residues. The CDR3 loop reads CASSHPGVTDTQYF. CDR3 nucleotide sequence: TGTGCCAGCAGTCATCCAGGGGTCACAGATACGCAGTATTTT.

This chain links TRBV5-1 with TRBJ1-4; tentative D call: TRBD1 (5 bases). The CDR3 sequence is 16 residues long. From germline, CDR1 is SGHRS and CDR2 YFSETQ. The V gene lost 1 base and the J gene lost 0 bases, with 10 bases spanning the gap. CDR3 bases: TGCGCCAGCAGCTTGCTTTCGGGGGCAACTAATGAAAAACTGTTTTTT. Protein product: CASSLLSGATNEKLFF.

By sample fraction, this clone is medium-sized. The gene calls are TRBV29-1 and TRBJ2-7, with D hard to call. Germline assignment: CDR1 SQVTM and CDR2 ANQGSEA. V lost 5 bases and J lost 0, with 11 bases in between. The CDR3 is 13 residues long. This CDR3 reads CSVHSESSYEQYF. The CDR3 region has the DNA TGCAGCGTTCATTCCGAGAGCTCCTACGAGCAGTACTTC.

The CDR3 region is CASSMAGTGEQYF. The CDR3 DNA reads as TGTGCCAGCTCTATGGCAGGGACGGGTGAGCAGTACTTC. V gene TRBV7-9 combines with J gene TRBJ2-7; D might be TRBD1 or TRBD2, each matching 5 bases. Deletions cut 8 bases from V and 7 bases from J, with 18 bases between. The CDR3 covers 13 residues. The germline CDR1 and CDR2 sequences are SEHNR and FQNEAQ (reference sequence).